This T cell receptor (beta chain) was captured in a study of TIL therapy for anti-PD-1-resistant metastatic lung cancer (dated by TCRdb to the early 2020s). Study-wide context: Tumors were harvested before any PD-1/PD-L1 blockade; patients then received nivolumab, and those progressing received lymphodepletion, expanded TIL infusion and IL-2. The cohort was composed predominantly of lung adenocarcinoma, with a handful of EGFR-mutant and two ALK-rearranged tumors included, and half of patients were identified as current or former smokers. Across the cohort, whole-exome sequencing showed a median non-synonymous tumor mutation burden of roughly 1.5 mutations per megabase. Enrolled patients had a median age of 54 years (range about 35-80) and a median tumor PD-L1 proportion score of 4.5% to 6.5%. T cell receptor beta sequencing of tumor and peripheral blood served to follow clonotypes across the tumor, the expanded TIL product, and serial blood samples. On the study overall, not on this receptor specifically: The baseline peripheral repertoire was partially replaced by infused TIL clonotypes, which then decayed over months, and no apparent association between persistence and response was found. The study protocol defined all tumor marker inferences as exploratory. Generalizability was limited because the cohort was highly selected, with more treatment-naive, never-smoker and oncogene-addicted patients included than is typical.

In regard to this clone: What this receptor recognizes is not known. No base quality information exists; no much larger clone differs at one position.

TCR beta CDR3 regions were amplified from genomic DNA by bias-controlled multiplex PCR with the immunoSEQ v3 hsTCRB kit. TCR libraries were sequenced on an Illumina NextSeq 500 to 2 million or so read pairs for survey level or roughly 5-6.5 million for deep level. The published analysis was carried out like this. Clonality was reported by immunoSEQ Analyzer software, which also assigned V, D and J genes and filtered out non-productive sequences. Repertoires were compared by productive Simpson clonality and by the Morisita overlap index of productive TRB rearrangements between infused TIL and blood. For each clone in blood, the absolute clonotype count was estimated by multiplying the lymphocyte count by the CD3+ fraction and by the clone's productive frequency. TCRdb carries this immuneACCESS record with in-frame sequences only. Its versions omit some clonotypes, under half of them owing to an unresolved V gene in the studies checked, with the rest unexplained. The DNA gave D and trimming, while V, J and clone size come from that table. For this sample there are 25,000 to 40,000 clones; about 70% appear just once. About 3% of the sample belongs to the ten largest clones.

Reading the label with the study, this specimen's time point is: pre-treatment sample, taken before nivolumab and TIL therapy. Adults with stage 4 NSCLC were enrolled in a dual-center phase I trial from 2017 to early 2020. The samples were drawn from an open-label, single-arm phase I trial testing tumor-infiltrating lymphocyte therapy combined with nivolumab in advanced non-small cell lung cancer. Blood mononuclear cells from EDTA tubes were separated on a Ficoll gradient and snap-frozen as pellets, and DNA was extracted from the cells using a Qiagen mini-prep kit. CDR1 and CDR2 are read off the germline V gene (reference sequence) as PRHDT and FYEKMQ. V is trimmed back by 3 bases and J by 8 bases, and the junction contains 3 bases that no gene match accounts for. The CDR3 has 12 amino acids, counting the end cysteine and phenylalanine. Only the CDR3 DNA is retained, 36 bases long and in frame from the first base.

Sequenced material: blood, taken at baseline. The chain employs TRBV13 and TRBJ1-2; TRBD1 agrees with 7 junctional bases. The receptor comes from a woman between 25 and 85 years old with non-small cell lung cancer. The DNA sequence is given as TGTGCCAGCAGCTTGACAGGGTGGGGCTACACCTTC. It specifies CASSLTGWGYTF.